Described below is a single T cell receptor beta chain sequence and its context. This record comes from a study of blood T cell repertoires in COVID-19. Generated by immunoSEQ multiplex PCR, the TCRdb table keeps only in-frame clones and is missing some. The profile shows a few hundred thousand clones, about 91% of them singletons. The CDR3 extends over 15 amino acids. J lost 0 bases, V lost 3 bases, and 4 bases had no gene match. CDR1 is MNHNS, CDR2 SASEGT, per germline. The sequenced sample was peripheral blood. The clonotype comes from a woman between 45 and 65 years old with COVID-19, enrolled during active disease. The chain carries TRBV6-1 and TRBJ1-1; TRBD1 matches at 7 bases. CDR3 sequence (DNA): TGTGCCAGCAGTGATGGGACAGTCATGAACACTGAAGCTTTCTTT. It is translated as CASSDGTVMNTEAFF.